This passage covers 28 T cell receptor beta chains from one sample sequenced in a study of T cell changes during pregnancy in multiple sclerosis. Measured with immunoSEQ multiplex PCR; TCRdb has only the in-frame clones, and not every one. Here the sample spans roughly 40,000 clones, 80% to 90% being singletons. The sample here was CD4+ T cells from peripheral blood mononuclear cells, taken before pregnancy. The receptors stem from a female donor with multiple sclerosis, enrolled in a pregnancy study.

The chain links TRBV7-8 to TRBJ1-1; D not resolved. There are 15 residues in the CDR3. V was clipped by 2 bases and J by 6 bases, with 16 bases between them. CDR1 SGHVS and CDR2 FQNEAQ come from the germline V gene. The CDR3 here is CASSLYQQRVAEAFF. The CDR3 DNA reads as TGTGCCAGCAGCTTATATCAACAGAGGGTCGCTGAAGCTTTCTTT. The full variable domain, rest sourced from reference TRBV7-8 and TRBJ1-1, is GAGVSQSPRYKVAKRGQDVALRCDPISGHVSLFWYQQALGQGPEFLTYFQNEAQLDKSGLPSDRFFAERPEGSVSTLKIQRTQQEDSAVYLCASSLYQQRVAEAFFGQGTRLTVV.

V is TRBV15 and J is TRBJ2-1, with D perhaps matching TRBD2 (6 bases). The CDR3 loop spans 17 amino acids. CDR1 and CDR2 from the germline V gene are LNHNV and YYDKDF (reference sequence). Trimming pared 0 bases from V and 0 bases from J, leaving 12 bases between. The CDR3 DNA reads as TGTGCCACCAGCAGAGAAGCCGCGGGGAGCTCCTACAATGAGCAGTTCTTC. Amino acids: CATSREAAGSSYNEQFF.

The chain couples TRBV5-5 to TRBJ1-2; D is uncertain. Looked up from germline, CDR1 is SGHKS and CDR2 is YYEKEE (reference sequence). V lost 3 bases and J 3 bases, leaving 9 bases between the germline ends. This CDR3 is built from 13 residues. The CDR3 nucleotides are TGTGCCAGCAGCTCGGGTTCCCACTATGGCTACACCTTC. This gives the protein CASSSGSHYGYTF.

V usage is TRBV5-4 and J usage is TRBJ2-1; 9 bases line up with TRBD2. The V gene's germline CDR1 is SGHNT and CDR2 YYREEE (reference sequence). This CDR3 contains 17 residues. The J segment lost 6 bases and the V segment lost 6 bases, leaving 16 bases of the junction unmatched. For the CDR3, the DNA is TGTGCCAGCACCAAAGAGAGGGGACTAGCTACGGTCAATGAGCAGTTCTTC. It is translated as CASTKERGLATVNEQFF.

This clone was counted once. CDR3 sequence: CASSLGNTGTSYEQYF. The CDR3 DNA is TGCGCCAGCAGCTTGGGAAATACCGGGACTAGTTACGAGCAGTACTTC. This chain connects TRBV5-1 to TRBJ2-7; TRBD2 agrees at 8 bases. The CDR3 spans 16 residues. Per the germline V gene, CDR1 is SGHRS and CDR2 is YFSETQ. V trimming: 0 bases; J trimming: 4 bases; junction bases outside the gene matches: 9.

The chain combines TRBV20-1 with TRBJ1-2; weak D call: TRBD1 (5 bases). The V gene lost 6 bases and the J gene lost 4 bases, with 9 bases spanning the gap. The CDR3 spans 11 residues. Looked up from germline, CDR1 is DFQATT and CDR2 is SNEGSKA (reference sequence). The CDR3 sequence is CSAPGPYGYTF. The CDR3 DNA is TGCAGTGCCCCAGGGCCCTATGGCTACACCTTC.

This clone was observed a few times. V gene TRBV29-1 combines with J gene TRBJ1-1, with D possibly being TRBD1 (5 bases). V was trimmed by 6 bases and J by 0 bases, leaving 11 bases between them. The CDR3 runs to 13 residues. Germline CDR1 is SQVTM and CDR2 is ANQGSEA. The CDR3 DNA reads as TGCAGCGTCTGCGACAGCATGAACACTGAAGCTTTCTTT. Its protein is CSVCDSMNTEAFF.

The count of this clone is one. The V gene is TRBV4-1, the J gene TRBJ1-6; tentatively, D is TRBD1 (6 bases). Trimming removed 0 bases at V and 10 bases at J, with 16 bases between. Per germline, CDR1 MGHRA and CDR2 YSYEKL. CDR3 size: 16 residues. The CDR3 DNA follows: TGCGCCAGCAGCCAAGATGTGGGGACACCCTTATCACCCCTCCACTTT. Encoded protein: CASSQDVGTPLSPLHF.

V and J are TRBV19 and TRBJ2-1; perhaps TRBD2 as D (6 bases). In germline, CDR1 is LNHDA, CDR2 SQIVND (reference sequence). Trimming shortened V by 7 bases and J by 3 bases, and 13 bases separated the two germline ends. The CDR3 consists of 14 residues. The CDR3 bases are TGTGCCAGTAAATCAGCGGGTGTCTACAATGAGCAGTTCTTC. Its translation is CASKSAGVYNEQFF.

The gene calls are TRBV6-6 and TRBJ2-1, with D unclear. The CDR3 contains 14 residues. The germline V gene encodes CDR1 MNHNY and CDR2 SVGAGI (reference sequence). Trimming removed 8 bases at V and 0 bases at J, with 11 bases between. CDR3 in DNA: TGTGCCAGCCGACTTACAAGCTCCTACAATGAGCAGTTCTTC. Protein: CASRLTSSYNEQFF.

The V call is TRBV6-5, the J call TRBJ1-5; D gene uncertain. CDR3 size: 13 residues. Germline CDR1 reads MNHEY; CDR2 reads SVGAGI. The V gene lost 3 bases and the J gene lost 0 bases, with 3 bases spanning the gap. Here the CDR3 reads CASSYNSNQPQHF. For the CDR3, the DNA is TGTGCCAGCAGTTATAATAGCAATCAGCCCCAGCATTTT.

This chain joins TRBV10-3 and TRBJ1-4, with unresolved D. Deletions cut 10 bases from V and 7 bases from J, with 7 bases between. Germline V CDR1 and CDR2: ENHRY, SYGVKD. The CDR3 is made up of 10 amino acids. This CDR3 reads CASAGEKLFF. Here the CDR3 DNA reads TGTGCCAGCGCAGGTGAAAAACTGTTTTTT.

The V and J genes are TRBV5-5 and TRBJ2-7; the match to TRBD2 covers 12 bases. Unmatched junction bases numbered 10, after V lost 3 bases and J lost 0 bases. The CDR3 runs 18 residues. The germline V gene has CDR1 SGHKS and CDR2 YYEKEE (reference sequence). In DNA form, the CDR3 reads TGTGCCAGCAGCTCCCCGACTAGCGGGGGCTCCAGCTCCTACGAGCAGTACTTC. Protein sequence: CASSSPTSGGSSSYEQYF.

V is TRBV5-1 and J is TRBJ1-1, with D unclear. The CDR3 extends over 14 amino acids. Germline V gene lookup returns CDR1 SGHRS and CDR2 YFSETQ. The V and J ends lost 3 bases and 1 base respectively, with 10 bases between them. The CDR3 is CASSSTRANTEAFF. The CDR3 nucleotides read TGCGCCAGCAGCTCCACGAGGGCGAACACTGAAGCTTTCTTT.

The chain joins TRBV30 to TRBJ1-4, with 9 positions matching TRBD1. The CDR3 is made up of 17 amino acids. Germline values: CDR1 GTSNPN, CDR2 SVGIG (reference sequence). After removal of 4 bases from V and 8 bases from J, the junction contained 17 bases not matched to a gene. CDR3 region: CAWTPGQGALGAEKLFF. The CDR3 bases are TGTGCCTGGACTCCGGGACAGGGCGCCTTAGGGGCAGAAAAACTGTTTTTT.

The chain combines TRBV29-1 with TRBJ1-2; TRBD1 agrees at 7 bases. The germline V gene encodes CDR1 SQVTM and CDR2 ANQGSEA. The CDR3 covers 15 residues. V gave up 3 bases and J gave up 5 bases; unmatched junction bases: 12. In DNA, the CDR3 is TGCAGCGTTGAGGGGTCATCGGACAGGACTTATGGCTACACCTTC. As protein: CSVEGSSDRTYGYTF. The full variable domain, in which reference TRBV29-1 and TRBJ1-2 provide the parts outside the CDR3, is SAVISQKPSRDICQRGTSLTIQCQVDSQVTMMFWYRQQPGQSLTLIATANQGSEATYESGFVIDKFPISRPNLTFSTLTVSNMSPEDSSIYLCSVEGSSDRTYGYTFGSGTRLTVV.

This sequence joins TRBV5-6 and TRBJ1-5; 9 positions agree with TRBD1. Germline assignment: CDR1 SGHDT and CDR2 YYEEEE. This CDR3 has 15 residues. V was pared by 5 bases and J by 3 bases, with 6 bases of the junction left unmatched. CDR3 amino acids: CASRLQGAINQPQHF. The DNA for the CDR3 is TGTGCCAGCAGGCTACAGGGGGCCATCAATCAGCCCCAGCATTTT.

In its sample, this clone was seen a few times. The V call is TRBV6-1, the J call TRBJ2-4; D might be TRBD1 (7 bases). V gave up 4 bases and J gave up 3 bases, with 13 bases separating them. Per the germline V gene, CDR1 is MNHNS and CDR2 is SASEGT. The CDR3 has 15 residues. The CDR3 region is CASSGNRGGKNIQYF. CDR3 bases: TGTGCCAGCAGTGGGAACAGGGGAGGCAAAAACATTCAGTACTTC.

Sample share makes this clone medium-sized. The chain joins TRBV29-1 to TRBJ1-5; maybe TRBD1 (6 bases). Germline CDR1 is SQVTM and CDR2 is ANQGSEA. This CDR3 is built from 14 residues. V dropped 8 bases and J dropped 1 base, with 15 bases sitting between them. As DNA, the CDR3 is TGCAGCTACAGGGCGGGGGGAAGCAATCAGCCCCAGCATTTT. Its translation: CSYRAGGSNQPQHF.

This chain joins TRBV5-5 and TRBJ1-4, with D perhaps TRBD1 (6 bases). Between the trimmed V and J ends, which lost 0 bases and 3 bases, there was a span of 12 bases. The CDR3 runs 16 residues. Germline V gene sequence: CDR1 SGHKS, CDR2 YYEKEE (reference sequence). Written as DNA, the CDR3 is TGTGCCAGCAGCTTGGGTCCACAGGGAGCTAATGAAAAACTGTTTTTT. Amino acids: CASSLGPQGANEKLFF.

The rearrangement links TRBV10-3 to TRBJ1-1, with 7 bases that match TRBD1. Germline V gives CDR1 ENHRY, CDR2 SYGVKD. There are 13 residues in the CDR3. V lost 4 bases, J lost 7 bases, and 6 bases stayed unmatched. The CDR3: CAISGVGGGEAFF. In DNA, the CDR3 is TGTGCCATCAGTGGGGTAGGGGGCGGTGAAGCTTTCTTT.

This clone is classed as medium-sized. The rearrangement joins TRBV11-1 to TRBJ2-7; TRBD2 might be the D (6 bases). V was pared by 1 base and J by 6 bases, with 19 bases between. The germline V gene has CDR1 SGHAT and CDR2 FQDESV (reference sequence). CDR3 length: 16 residues. CDR3 coding DNA: TGTGCCAGCAGCTTAGTAGGCGAGACTAGTCGCCCCGAGCAGTACTTC. It is translated as CASSLVGETSRPEQYF.

This chain connects TRBV6-1 to TRBJ2-1, with D maybe TRBD1 (5 bases). The CDR3 is 14 residues long. Germline CDR1 is MNHNS and CDR2 is SASEGT. Between the trimmed V and J ends, which lost 1 base and 11 bases, there was a span of 15 bases. CDR3 DNA sequence: TGTGCCAGCAGTGAAGTTGACAGCTACTGGAAGCAGTTCTTC. Translation gives CASSEVDSYWKQFF.

V and J are TRBV5-6 and TRBJ2-3, with a tentative D call TRBD1 (5 bases). V shed 5 bases and J shed 5 bases, with 9 bases lying between them. The CDR3 runs to 12 residues. CDR1 SGHDT and CDR2 YYEEEE come from the germline V gene. The CDR3 protein is CASRGLEDTQYF. The DNA for the CDR3 is TGTGCCAGCAGGGGGCTGGAAGATACGCAGTATTTT.

This rearrangement joins TRBV9 to TRBJ1-1, with TRBD1 identical over 11 bases. Germline CDR1 SGDLS, CDR2 YYNGEE. This CDR3 comprises 13 residues. V lost 4 bases, J lost 10 bases, and 6 bases stayed unmatched. The CDR3: CASSRRGQGAAFF. The CDR3 DNA reads as TGTGCCAGCAGCCGCCGCGGACAGGGGGCAGCTTTCTTT.

This sequence joins TRBV11-3 and TRBJ2-1, with 9 positions matching TRBD2. Germline CDR1 and CDR2: SGHNT and YENEEA. V lost 4 bases, J lost 7 bases, and 8 bases stayed unmatched. CDR3 size: 15 residues. The CDR3 loop reads CASSSAGGWGNEQFF. The CDR3 nucleotides read TGTGCCAGCAGCTCAGCGGGGGGCTGGGGGAATGAGCAGTTCTTC.

This clone appeared a single time. The chain carries TRBV2 and TRBJ1-5; 7 bases match TRBD1. J was trimmed by 0 bases and V by 3 bases; bases with no gene match: 8. Germline assignment: CDR1 SNHLY and CDR2 FYNNEI. The length of the CDR3 is 17 residues. The CDR3 DNA reads as TGTGCCAGCAGTGAGAGGGGACAGACCGATAGCAATCAGCCCCAGCATTTT. Protein sequence: CASSERGQTDSNQPQHF.

The rearrangement joins TRBV4-2 to TRBJ1-2; the D is unclear. The V end lost 0 bases, the J end lost 11 bases, and 13 bases lay between the germline ends. Germline CDR1 reads LGHNA; CDR2 reads YNFKEQ. This CDR3 contains 13 residues. The DNA of the CDR3 is TGTGCCAGCAGCCAAGAATTGAGGCGGGCATACACCTTC. This codes for CASSQELRRAYTF.